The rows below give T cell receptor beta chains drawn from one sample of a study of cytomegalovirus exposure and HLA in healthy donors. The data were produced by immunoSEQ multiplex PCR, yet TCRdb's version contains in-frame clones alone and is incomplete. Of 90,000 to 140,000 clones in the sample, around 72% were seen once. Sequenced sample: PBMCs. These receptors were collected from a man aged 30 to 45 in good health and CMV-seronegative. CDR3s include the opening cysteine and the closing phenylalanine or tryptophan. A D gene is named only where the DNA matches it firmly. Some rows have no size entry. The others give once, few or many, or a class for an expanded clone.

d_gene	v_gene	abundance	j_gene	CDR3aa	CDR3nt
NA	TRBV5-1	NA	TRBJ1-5	CASSLASLDMGQPQHF	TGCGCCAGCAGCTTGGCCTCCCTGGATATGGGCCAGCCCCAGCATTTT
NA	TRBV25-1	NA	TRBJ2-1	CASSEGSSYNEQFF	TGTGCCAGCAGTGAAGGGAGCTCCTACAATGAGCAGTTCTTC
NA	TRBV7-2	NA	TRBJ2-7	CARASRGTYF	TGTGCCAGAGCCTCGAGGGGGACGTACTTC
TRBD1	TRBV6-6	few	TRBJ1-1	CASSYSTDRGSEAFF	TGTGCCAGCAGTTACTCAACGGACAGGGGTAGTGAAGCTTTCTTT
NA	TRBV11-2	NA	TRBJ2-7	CASSLTGQQYEQYF	TGTGCCAGCAGCTTAACAGGCCAACAGTACGAGCAGTACTTC
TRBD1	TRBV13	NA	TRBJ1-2	CASSSLVGQGAYGYTF	TGTGCCAGCAGCTCCCTGGTGGGACAGGGGGCCTATGGCTACACCTTC
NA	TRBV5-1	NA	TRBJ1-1	CASSLQGVEAFF	TGCGCCAGCAGCTTACAGGGAGTCGAAGCTTTCTTT
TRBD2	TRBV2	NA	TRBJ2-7	CASRYQRGGNEQYF	TGTGCCAGCAGATACCAGCGGGGGGGGAACGAGCAGTACTTC
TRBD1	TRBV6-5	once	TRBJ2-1	CATAGQGALNEQFF	TGTGCCACCGCCGGACAGGGGGCCTTAAATGAGCAGTTCTTC
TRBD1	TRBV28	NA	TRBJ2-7	CASVPGQGYEQYF	TGTGCCAGCGTTCCGGGACAGGGGTACGAGCAGTACTTC
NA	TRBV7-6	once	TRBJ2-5	CASSGTAANQETQYF	TGTGCCAGCAGCGGAACAGCGGCCAACCAAGAGACCCAGTACTTC
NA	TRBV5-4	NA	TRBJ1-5	CASSLDPGADQPQHF	TGTGCCAGCAGCTTGGACCCAGGGGCGGATCAGCCCCAGCATTTT
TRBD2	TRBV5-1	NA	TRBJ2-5	CASSSIRTSGQETQYF	TGCGCCAGCAGCTCCATCCGGACTAGCGGACAAGAGACCCAGTACTTC
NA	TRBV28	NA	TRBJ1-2	CASSISSNQDHYGYTF	TGTGCCAGCAGTATCTCCTCAAACCAGGATCACTATGGCTACACCTTC
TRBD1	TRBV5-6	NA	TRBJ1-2	CASSGDRGNYGYTF	TGTGCCAGCAGCGGGGACAGGGGGAACTATGGCTACACCTTC
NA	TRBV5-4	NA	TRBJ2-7	CASSFEGGRYYEQYF	TGTGCCAGCAGCTTCGAGGGGGGGCGATACTACGAGCAGTACTTC
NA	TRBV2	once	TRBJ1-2	CASSTAANYGYTF	TGTGCCAGCAGTACAGCCGCTAACTATGGCTACACCTTC
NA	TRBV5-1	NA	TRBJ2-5	CASSLGGREETQYF	TGCGCCAGCAGCTTGGGAGGCCGAGAAGAGACCCAGTACTTC
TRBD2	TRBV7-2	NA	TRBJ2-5	CASTERGGAQETQYF	TGTGCCAGCACCGAACGGGGGGGGGCCCAAGAGACCCAGTACTTC
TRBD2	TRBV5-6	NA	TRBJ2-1	CASSSWREGYNEQFF	TGTGCCAGCAGCTCTTGGCGGGAGGGCTACAATGAGCAGTTCTTC
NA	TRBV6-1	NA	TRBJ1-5	CASSELRGNSNQPQHF	TGTGCCAGCAGTGAACTGCGGGGCAATAGCAATCAGCCCCAGCATTTT
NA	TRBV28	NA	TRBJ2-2	CASINGSTGELFF	TGTGCCAGCATCAACGGGAGCACCGGGGAGCTGTTTTTT
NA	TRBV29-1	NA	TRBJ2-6	CSVASSGANVLTF	TGCAGCGTTGCGAGCTCCGGGGCCAACGTCCTGACTTTC
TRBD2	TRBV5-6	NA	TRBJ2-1	CASSSTSGYEQFF	TGTGCCAGCAGCTCTACTAGCGGTTATGAGCAGTTCTTC
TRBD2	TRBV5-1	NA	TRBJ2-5	CASSIAGGPQETQYF	TGCGCCAGCAGCATAGCGGGGGGACCCCAAGAGACCCAGTACTTC
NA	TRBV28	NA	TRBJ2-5	CASSHVQETQYF	TGTGCCAGCAGTCATGTCCAAGAGACCCAGTACTTC
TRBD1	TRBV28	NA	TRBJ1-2	CASETPRGNYGYTF	TGTGCCAGCGAGACCCCCAGGGGGAACTATGGCTACACCTTC
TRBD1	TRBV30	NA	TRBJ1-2	CAWGQGRGYTF	TGTGCCTGGGGACAGGGCCGTGGCTACACCTTC
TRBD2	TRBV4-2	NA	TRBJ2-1	CASSQDWGGGDRAYNEQFF	TGTGCCAGCAGCCAAGATTGGGGGGGAGGGGATAGGGCCTACAATGAGCAGTTCTTC
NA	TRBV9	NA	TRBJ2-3	CASSVVPGGTDTQYF	TGTGCCAGCAGCGTAGTTCCGGGGGGCACAGATACGCAGTATTTT
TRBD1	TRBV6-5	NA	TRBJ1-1	CASKLESDREAFF	TGTGCCAGCAAACTCGAGTCGGACAGGGAAGCTTTCTTT
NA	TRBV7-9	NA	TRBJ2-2	CASSLEDRNTGELFF	TGTGCCAGCAGCTTAGAAGACAGAAACACCGGGGAGCTGTTTTTT
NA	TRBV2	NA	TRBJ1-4	CASSEGQSYEKLFF	TGTGCCAGCAGTGAGGGCCAGTCCTATGAAAAACTGTTTTTT
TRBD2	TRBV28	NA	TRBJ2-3	CASRPPPWTASGRDTQYF	TGTGCCAGCAGACCCCCTCCCTGGACTGCTAGCGGGAGAGATACGCAGTATTTT
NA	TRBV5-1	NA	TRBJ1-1	CASSLNTILSTEAFF	TGCGCCAGCAGCTTGAACACTATCTTGAGCACTGAAGCTTTCTTT
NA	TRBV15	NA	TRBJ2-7	CATSRDLYDEAYEQYF	TGTGCCACCAGCAGAGATCTCTATGACGAGGCCTACGAGCAGTACTTC
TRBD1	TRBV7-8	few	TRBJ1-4	CASSLGQGRQEKLFF	TGTGCCAGCAGCTTGGGACAGGGTAGGCAGGAAAAACTGTTTTTT
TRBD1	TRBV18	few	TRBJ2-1	CASSPPGATGDEQFF	TGTGCCAGCTCACCGCCCGGGGCGACAGGGGACGAGCAGTTCTTC
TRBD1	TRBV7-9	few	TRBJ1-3	CASSWTGNSGNTIYF	TGTGCCAGCAGCTGGACAGGGAACTCTGGAAACACCATATATTTT
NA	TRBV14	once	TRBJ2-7	CASSQVGWAYEQYF	TGTGCCAGCAGCCAAGTTGGGTGGGCATACGAGCAGTACTTC
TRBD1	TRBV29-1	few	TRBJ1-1	CSGDRDDTEAFF	TGCAGCGGCGACAGGGATGACACTGAAGCTTTCTTT
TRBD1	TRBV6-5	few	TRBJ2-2	CASNQGADGELFF	TGTGCCAGCAACCAGGGGGCTGACGGGGAGCTGTTTTTT
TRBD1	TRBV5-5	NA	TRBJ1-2	CASSLVGTGTYGYTF	TGTGCCAGCAGCTTGGTAGGGACAGGGACCTATGGCTACACCTTC
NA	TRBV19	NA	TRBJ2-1	CASSRGGAQGEQFF	TGTGCCAGTAGCCGAGGGGGGGCGCAAGGTGAGCAGTTCTTC
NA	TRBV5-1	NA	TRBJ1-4	CASSLGTTEDEKLFF	TGCGCCAGCAGCTTGGGGACGACGGAGGATGAAAAACTGTTTTTT
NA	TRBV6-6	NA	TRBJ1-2	CASSSEGPLYGYTF	TGTGCCAGCAGTTCGGAGGGACCTCTCTATGGCTACACCTTC
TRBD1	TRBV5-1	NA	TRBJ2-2	CASWPGQGTSGELFF	TGCGCCAGCTGGCCAGGACAGGGAACAAGCGGGGAGCTGTTTTTT
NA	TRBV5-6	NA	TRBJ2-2	CASSSRNTGELFF	TGTGCCAGCAGCTCCAGGAACACCGGGGAGCTGTTTTTT
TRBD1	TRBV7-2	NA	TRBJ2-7	CASSLVGQGHREQYF	TGTGCCAGCAGCTTAGTAGGACAGGGACATCGGGAGCAGTACTTC
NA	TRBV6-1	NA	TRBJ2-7	CASSVDTYSYEQYF	TGTGCCAGCAGCGTCGACACCTACTCCTACGAGCAGTACTTC